These T cell receptor beta chains were read from a single sample in a study of identical twins. TCRdb reprocessed the 5' RACE reads with MiXCR, giving one entry per CDR3 protein. Found here are more than 600,000 distinct CDR3 sequences, around a sixth of them singletons; the top ten hold about an eighth. This same sample was also taken into another study, of T cells expressing NK-cell markers.

The specimen was PBMCs. These TCRs come from a woman younger than 30 in good health. CDR3s include the opening cysteine and the closing phenylalanine or tryptophan. The D gene is left open where the match is weak. Only part of the rows carry a size: once, few, many, or a class if the clone is expanded.

. | few | TRBJ2-3 | TRBV6-2/TRBV6-3 | CASSFPMVRGSDTQYF | TGTGCCAGCAGTTTCCCAATGGTGAGGGGATCAGATACGCAGTATTTT
. | . | TRBJ1-5 | TRBV20-1 | CSALDPYMNQPQHF | TGCAGTGCCCTAGATCCCTATATGAATCAGCCCCAGCATTTT
. | few | TRBJ2-7 | TRBV10-3 | CAMVSPSIVGGRTVSYEQYF | TGTGCCATGGTGAGCCCGTCCATAGTGGGGGGCCGGACCGTATCCTACGAGCAGTACTTC
TRBD2 | . | TRBJ2-3 | TRBV20-1 | CSASFLAGITDTQYF | TGCAGTGCTAGCTTCCTAGCGGGTATCACAGATACGCAGTATTTT
. | . | TRBJ2-5 | TRBV7-9 | CASSRVLGEQETQYF | TGTGCCAGCAGCCGCGTTCTAGGGGAACAAGAGACCCAGTACTTC
TRBD1 | . | TRBJ1-1 | TRBV20-1 | CSASRGLTEAFF | TGCAGTGCTAGCAGGGGGCTCACTGAAGCTTTCTTT
TRBD2 | . | TRBJ2-1 | TRBV29-1 | CSVDRGGFYNEQFF | TGCAGCGTTGATCGCGGGGGTTTTTACAATGAGCAGTTCTTC
. | . | TRBJ1-5 | TRBV6-2/TRBV6-3 | CASSYSPGRMNQPQHF | TGTGCCAGCAGTTACTCGCCGGGACGGATGAATCAGCCCCAGCATTTT
. | . | TRBJ1-2 | TRBV20-1 | CSASNRVNYGYTF | TGCAGTGCTAGTAACAGGGTAAACTATGGCTACACCTTC
. | . | TRBJ2-3 | TRBV20-1 | CSAPSSLPTDTQYF | TGCAGTGCCCCATCCTCCCTGCCTACAGATACGCAGTATTTT
. | . | TRBJ1-1 | TRBV30 | CAWSVLHVGVGTEAFF | TGTGCCTGGAGTGTACTACACGTCGGGGTCGGCACTGAAGCTTTCTTT
. | . | TRBJ1-5 | TRBV29-1 | CSVDLGAGGNQPQHF | TGCAGCGTTGACCTTGGGGCAGGAGGAAATCAGCCCCAGCATTTT
TRBD2 | few | TRBJ2-1 | TRBV12-3/TRBV12-4 | CASGWGGEQFF | TGTGCCAGCGGTTGGGGGGGTGAGCAGTTCTTC
. | few | TRBJ2-7 | TRBV20-1 | CSARGGTLYEQYF | TGCAGTGCTAGAGGGGGGACTCTCTACGAGCAGTACTTC
. | . | TRBJ2-5 | TRBV12-3/TRBV12-4 | CASSLGQGRGETQYF | TGTGCCAGCAGTTTAGGGCAGGGGAGAGGAGAGACCCAGTACTTC
. | . | TRBJ2-3 | TRBV12-3/TRBV12-4 | CASSLRDSTQYF | TGTGCCAGCAGTCTCCGGGACTCTACGCAGTATTTT
. | few | TRBJ1-2 | TRBV28 | CASSLSTKGGYTF | TGTGCCAGCAGTTTATCCACAAAAGGCGGCTACACCTTC
TRBD2 | . | TRBJ2-3 | TRBV20-1 | CSAFAGEDYTDTQYF | TGCAGTGCCTTCGCGGGGGAAGATTACACGGATACGCAGTATTTT
TRBD1 | . | TRBJ2-1 | TRBV11-3 | CASSLPGQGARNEQFF | TGTGCCAGCAGCTTACCCGGCCAGGGGGCGCGGAATGAGCAGTTCTTC
. | few | TRBJ2-5 | TRBV20-1 | CSARHSGGRQETQYF | TGCAGTGCTAGACACTCCGGGGGCCGTCAAGAGACCCAGTACTTC
. | . | TRBJ2-4 | TRBV12-5 | CASGGQNIQYF | TGTGCTAGTGGTGGACAGAACATTCAGTACTTC
TRBD2 | few | TRBJ2-1 | TRBV27 | CASSRAGSYNEQFF | TGTGCCAGCAGCCGAGCGGGAAGCTACAATGAGCAGTTCTTC
. | few | TRBJ2-4 | TRBV12-3/TRBV12-4 | CASRPTRGVKHIQYF | TGTGCCAGCAGACCTACTAGGGGGGTGAAACACATTCAGTACTTC
TRBD1 | few | TRBJ2-7 | TRBV12-3/TRBV12-4 | CASSIGQGTYEQYF | TGTGCCAGCAGTATTGGACAGGGCACCTACGAGCAGTACTTC
TRBD2 | . | TRBJ2-1 | TRBV7-2 | CASSFQLAGEQFF | TGTGCCAGCAGCTTCCAATTAGCGGGTGAGCAGTTCTTC
TRBD2 | few | TRBJ2-3 | TRBV27 | CASSLSLAGLADTQYF | TGTGCCAGCAGTTTATCCCTAGCGGGGCTGGCAGATACGCAGTATTTT